This T cell receptor beta chain was captured in a study of type 1 regulatory T cells. Study-wide background: An in vitro protocol generated T-allo10, a Tr1-enriched, alloantigen-specific CD4 T cell product. Study-wide results and caveats: Compared with non-Tr1 cells, Tr1 cells showed a narrower TCR repertoire.

Trimming left V 5 bases short and J 5 bases short, with 10 bases between. From germline, CDR1 is SGHTA and CDR2 FQGNSA. This CDR3 spans 13 amino acids. In this sample, this clonotype turned up a few times. Antigen specificity is unknown. MiXCR, run by TCRdb on the reads, gives a single entry per CDR3 protein. The table has some 71,000 distinct CDR3 sequences, around 21% seen once. This chain uses TRBV7-2 with TRBJ1-5, with D possibly TRBD1 on 5 matching bases. The source of this sequence is a human donor in good health. Specimen: cultured type 1 regulatory T (Tr1) cells, either the whole culture or a sorted fraction (not recorded which). CDR3 region: CASSPRRDQPQHF. As DNA, the CDR3 is TGTGCCAGCAGCCCCCGCAGGGATCAGCCCCAGCATTTT.